This T cell receptor (beta chain) emerged from a study of control samples from healthy donors and cancer patients. Data came from immunoSEQ multiplex PCR; TCRdb stores just in-frame clones and leaves some out. The data contain under 150,000 clones, about 88% of them singletons. This CDR3 has 15 amino acids. The V gene's germline CDR1 is MNHNY and CDR2 SVGAGI (reference sequence). The ends were cut back, 9 bases at V and 0 bases at J, with 16 bases in the middle. Material: blood. The V gene is TRBV6-6, the J gene TRBJ2-3, with D perhaps matching TRBD2 (6 bases). The source of this sequence is a woman aged 25 to 45 in good health. The CDR3 sequence is CASQQFGTSTDTQYF. The CDR3 coding sequence is TGTGCCAGTCAGCAGTTTGGGACTAGCACAGATACGCAGTATTTT.